This TCR beta chain was recovered during a study of STAT5B mutations in CD4+ large granular lymphocyte leukemia. Germline CDR1 reads SGHDT; CDR2 reads YYEEEE. The CDR3 contains 15 residues. The ends were cut back, 0 bases at V and 1 base at J, with 11 bases in the middle. The repertoire was sequenced with immunoSEQ multiplex PCR; TCRdb's copy has only in-frame clones and lacks some. The sample contains around 23,000 clones, 79% of which appear only once. The rearrangement links TRBV5-6 to TRBJ2-7, with D perhaps TRBD1 (7 bases). The TCR comes from a human donor in good health. Material for sequencing was CD4+ T cells from blood buffy coats. The DNA for the CDR3 is TGTGCCAGCAGCTTGGTACCAGGGGGGTCCTACGAGCAGTACTTC. Its translation: CASSLVPGGSYEQYF.